Listed here is a single T cell receptor beta chain. Its recognized antigen is unknown. No base qualities exist here, and no much larger clone lies one base off it. CDR1 and CDR2, looked up from the germline V gene (reference sequence), are SGHNT and YYREEE. V loses 0 bases of germline sequence and J loses 4 bases, and the interval between the two ends is 10 bases. The CDR3 has 15 amino acids, counting the end cysteine and phenylalanine. The kept DNA is CDR3 alone, 45 bases in frame from the first base. TCRbeta CDR3 regions were amplified from genomic DNA by means of the immunoSEQ Assay, a bias-controlled multiplex PCR. On the study's bioinformatics: The number of nucleated cells in each sample was estimated by amplification of reference gene primers within the assay. To quantify the absolute abundance of each unique TCRbeta CDR3 rearrangement, sequence reads were collapsed and filtered. For each sample, productive Simpson clonality was calculated by taking the square root of Simpson's diversity index across productive rearrangements. As stored in TCRdb, this immuneACCESS dataset retains in-frame rearrangements with V and J assigned. A fraction of the clones does not appear; measured against another copy, unresolved V genes explain less than half of the discrepancy, and the remainder lacks a known reason. The D gene and trimming were derived from the DNA, and the V and J assignments and clone size from that table. This sample lists about 260,000 clones; roughly 82% were detected once. Together, the top ten hold over 2% of the sample.

Enrolling through a virtual design, the prospective study's participants ranged in age from roughly 18 to 89 years and lived across roughly 24 United States geographic areas. In the prospective study, participants were assigned to cohorts based on the clinical history participants reported in a screening survey and a study questionnaire. Recovered participants in ImmuneRACE Cohort 3 were defined by two consecutive negative NP/OP PCR tests, clearance by a healthcare professional, or resolution of symptoms. Each participant in the prospective study had whole blood, serum and a nasopharyngeal or oropharyngeal swab collected by mobile phlebotomists. Additional blood draws and questionnaires over an approximately two-month period could optionally be provided by prospective study participants. Before DNA extraction, blood samples from the prospective study were shipped at room temperature or frozen.

This specimen comes from a study of blood T cell repertoires in COVID-19 (dated by TCRdb to between 2020 and 2021). Context from the whole study: The collaborator samples originated in the United States, Italy and Spain and spanned the acute and convalescent phases of COVID-19. The prospective study material was composed of cDNA or gDNA derived from T cells, B-cell-depleted T cells, or PBMCs. The dataset comprised deeply sampled blood TCRbeta repertoires from subjects exposed to, actively infected with, or recovered from COVID-19. The repertoires were released in a freely available public database intended as a resource for research on the immune response to SARS-CoV-2. The samples were drawn from the first 160 participants of the ongoing ImmuneRACE study and from over a thousand subjects provided by 6 global collaborators. The sample metadata nearly always contained a de-identified subject ID, COVID-19 status, age in years and sex. Where available, HLA class I and class II types were taken from metadata supplied by the sample provider and were not determined by assay-based typing. Study-level results and caveats: Clinical and demographic metadata were provided uncurated, with the amount varying by source and participant.

The V and J genes are TRBV5-4 and TRBJ1-4; the D gene is perhaps TRBD1, from 5 matching bases. This clonotype originated in a woman aged 45-65 years who had recovered from COVID-19. The sample taken for sequencing was PBMCs or T cells enriched from blood (not recorded which). The nucleotides are TGTGCCAGCAGCTTGGACGGGGGTATTAATGAAAAACTGTTTTTT. Translation gives CASSLDGGINEKLFF.